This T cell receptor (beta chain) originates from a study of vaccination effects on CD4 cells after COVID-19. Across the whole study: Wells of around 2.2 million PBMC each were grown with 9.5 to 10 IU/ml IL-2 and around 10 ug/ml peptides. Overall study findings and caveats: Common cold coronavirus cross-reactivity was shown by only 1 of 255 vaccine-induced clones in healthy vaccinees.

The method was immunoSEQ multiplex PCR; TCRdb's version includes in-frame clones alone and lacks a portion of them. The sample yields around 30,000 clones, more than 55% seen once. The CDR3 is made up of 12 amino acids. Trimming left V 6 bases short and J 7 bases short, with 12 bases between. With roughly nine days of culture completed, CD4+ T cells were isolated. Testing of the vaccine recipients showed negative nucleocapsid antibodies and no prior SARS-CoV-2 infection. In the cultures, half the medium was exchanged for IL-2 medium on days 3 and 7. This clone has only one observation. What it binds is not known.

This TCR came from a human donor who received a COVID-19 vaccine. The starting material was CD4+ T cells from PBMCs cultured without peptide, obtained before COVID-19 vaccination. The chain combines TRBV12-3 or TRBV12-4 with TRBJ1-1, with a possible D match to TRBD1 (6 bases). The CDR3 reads CASRRQAYEAFF. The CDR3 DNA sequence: TGTGCCAGCAGGAGACAGGCCTATGAAGCTTTCTTT.